The rows below give T cell receptor beta chains drawn from one sample of a study of CD8 T cells in Susac syndrome. Each CDR3 protein is one row after TCRdb ran MiXCR on the immunoSEQ multiplex PCR reads. The data hold around 130,000 distinct CDR3 sequences, with roughly 94% observed a single time. The sequencing sample was made of CD4+ T cells from PBMCs. These receptors came from a human donor in good health. CDR3s include the opening cysteine and the closing phenylalanine or tryptophan. A D gene is named only where the DNA matches it firmly. Part of the rows lack a size; the others show once, few, many or a class for expanded clones.

clone size	V gene	J gene	CDR3 length	D gene	CDR3 protein	CDR3 DNA
NA	TRBV7-3	TRBJ2-1	14	NA	CASSLLPIYNEQFF	TGTGCCAGCAGCTTACTTCCCATCTACAATGAGCAGTTCTTC
NA	TRBV7-2	TRBJ1-1	13	TRBD1	CASSRLQGAEAFF	TGTGCCAGCAGCCGCCTACAGGGGGCTGAAGCTTTCTTT
NA	TRBV19	TRBJ2-3	12	NA	CASSPWGDTQYF	TGTGCCAGTAGTCCGTGGGGAGATACGCAGTATTTT
NA	TRBV30	TRBJ2-7	12	TRBD1	CAWGQGAYEQYF	TGTGCCTGGGGACAGGGGGCGTATGAGCAGTACTTC
NA	TRBV6-2/TRBV6-3	TRBJ2-7	12	NA	CASSYNQREQYF	TGTGCCAGCAGTTACAATCAACGGGAGCAGTACTTC
NA	TRBV30	TRBJ1-1	19	NA	CAWSVEVGALLPWNTEAFF	TGTGCCTGGAGTGTAGAGGTCGGCGCCCTGCTTCCCTGGAACACTGAAGCTTTCTTT
NA	TRBV2	TRBJ2-2	16	NA	CASSDTGLSGTGELFF	TGTGCCAGCAGTGATACAGGCCTGTCGGGAACCGGGGAGCTGTTTTTT
NA	TRBV7-9	TRBJ2-3	15	NA	CASSLSHGYTDTQYF	TGTGCCAGCAGCTTATCCCACGGATACACAGATACGCAGTATTTT
NA	TRBV24-1	TRBJ2-7	14	NA	CATSDHLDSYEQYF	TGTGCCACCAGTGACCACCTAGACTCCTACGAGCAGTACTTC
NA	TRBV2	TRBJ2-3	16	NA	CASSVFPGASTDTQYF	TGTGCCAGCAGTGTCTTTCCCGGGGCTAGCACAGATACGCAGTATTTT
NA	TRBV30	TRBJ1-1	17	NA	CAWSKGSDKTRNTEAFF	TGTGCCTGGAGTAAGGGTTCGGACAAGACCAGAAACACTGAAGCTTTCTTT
NA	TRBV6-6	TRBJ2-7	14	NA	CASSYQGLRYEQYF	TGTGCCAGCAGTTATCAGGGGCTGAGGTACGAGCAGTACTTC
NA	TRBV6-6	TRBJ2-7	13	NA	CASSYSTEFEQYF	TGTGCCAGCAGTTACTCGACGGAGTTCGAGCAGTACTTC
NA	TRBV14	TRBJ2-7	15	NA	CASSQGQAPSYEQYF	TGTGCCAGCAGCCAAGGGCAGGCCCCTTCCTACGAGCAGTACTTC
NA	TRBV6-1	TRBJ2-1	17	TRBD1	CASSLVTGTGLYNEQFF	TGTGCCAGCAGCCTCGTAACCGGGACAGGGTTATACAATGAGCAGTTCTTC
NA	TRBV7-3	TRBJ2-7	15	NA	CASSPQVGAVYEQYF	TGTGCCAGCAGCCCCCAAGTTGGGGCAGTCTACGAGCAGTACTTC
NA	TRBV5-1	TRBJ2-1	16	TRBD2	CASSFDPSGQNNEQFF	TGCGCCAGCAGCTTCGATCCTAGCGGGCAAAACAATGAGCAGTTCTTC
NA	TRBV12-3/TRBV12-4	TRBJ1-2	13	TRBD1	CASSLTGGRGYTF	TGTGCCAGCAGTCTGACAGGGGGACGTGGCTACACCTTC
NA	TRBV6-5	TRBJ2-1	14	TRBD2	CASSTSVGYNEQFF	TGTGCCAGCAGTACTAGCGTGGGCTACAATGAGCAGTTCTTC
NA	TRBV20-1	TRBJ2-7	13	TRBD1	CSAARDRAYEQYF	TGCAGTGCGGCCCGGGACAGGGCCTACGAGCAGTACTTC
NA	TRBV28	TRBJ1-1	14	NA	CASRSGFWVSEAFF	TGTGCCAGCAGGTCAGGGTTTTGGGTCTCTGAAGCTTTCTTT
NA	TRBV28	TRBJ1-5	15	NA	CASRYILGVLEPQHF	TGTGCCAGCAGATACATCTTAGGGGTCCTGGAGCCCCAGCATTTT
NA	TRBV4-2	TRBJ2-2	15	NA	CASSQDLMDTGELFF	TGTGCCAGCAGCCAAGATCTAATGGACACCGGGGAGCTGTTTTTT
NA	TRBV12-3/TRBV12-4	TRBJ1-1	14	NA	CASSQNSGHTEAFF	TGTGCCAGCAGTCAAAACAGCGGGCACACCGAAGCTTTCTTT
NA	TRBV5-1	TRBJ2-5	15	NA	CASSLGQAVQETQYF	TGCGCCAGCAGCTTGGGACAGGCGGTCCAAGAGACCCAGTACTTC
NA	TRBV28	TRBJ2-5	13	TRBD1	CASVQGAGETQYF	TGTGCCAGCGTACAGGGGGCGGGAGAGACCCAGTACTTC
NA	TRBV7-9	TRBJ2-1	16	TRBD2	CASSPSAGGFMNEQFF	TGTGCCAGCAGCCCATCGGCGGGAGGGTTCATGAATGAGCAGTTCTTC
NA	TRBV5-6	TRBJ2-2	16	NA	CASSRRAGWGTGELFF	TGTGCCAGCAGCCGGAGGGCAGGTTGGGGCACCGGGGAGCTGTTTTTT
once	TRBV12-3/TRBV12-4	TRBJ1-5	14	TRBD1	CASSLWDRDQPQHF	TGTGCCAGCAGTTTGTGGGACAGAGATCAGCCCCAGCATTTT
NA	TRBV29-1	TRBJ2-1	14	NA	CSAQKDPAYNEQFF	TGCAGCGCACAGAAAGACCCCGCCTACAATGAGCAGTTCTTC
NA	TRBV30	TRBJ1-1	13	NA	CAWSRSVNTEAFF	TGTGCCTGGAGTAGGAGTGTGAACACTGAAGCTTTCTTT
NA	TRBV21-1	TRBJ1-5	15	NA	CASSKKDGSNQPQHF	TGTGCCAGCAGCAAGAAGGACGGGAGCAATCAGCCCCAGCATTTT
NA	TRBV3-1	TRBJ1-5	15	NA	CASSPGTDPNQPQHF	TGTGCCAGCAGCCCAGGGACTGACCCAAATCAGCCCCAGCATTTT
few	TRBV2	TRBJ2-3	12	NA	CASRVSTDTQYF	TGTGCCAGCAGGGTTAGCACAGATACGCAGTATTTT
NA	TRBV27	TRBJ2-1	14	NA	CASSPTNFNNEQFF	TGTGCCAGCAGTCCGACTAATTTCAACAATGAGCAGTTCTTC
NA	TRBV7-6	TRBJ2-7	14	TRBD2	CASSSASGRAEQYF	TGTGCCAGCAGCTCGGCGAGCGGGAGGGCCGAGCAGTACTTC
NA	TRBV24-1	TRBJ2-5	15	NA	CATSGKGSPQETQYF	TGTGCCACCAGTGGTAAAGGGTCTCCCCAAGAGACCCAGTACTTC
NA	TRBV6-1	TRBJ2-5	14	NA	CASSPAGGGETQYF	TGTGCCAGCAGTCCAGCCGGAGGTGGAGAGACCCAGTACTTC
once	TRBV9	TRBJ1-1	13	NA	CASSSDQSGEAFF	TGTGCCAGCAGCTCCGACCAAAGTGGTGAAGCTTTCTTT
few	TRBV11-2	TRBJ2-7	14	NA	CASSLRAGSYEQYF	TGTGCCAGCAGCTTACGGGCAGGGTCCTACGAGCAGTACTTC
once	TRBV3-1	TRBJ2-2	13	NA	CASPRPGTGELFF	TGTGCCAGCCCCAGACCGGGAACCGGGGAGCTGTTTTTT
NA	TRBV9	TRBJ2-2	14	NA	CASSAAVNTGELFF	TGTGCCAGCAGCGCAGCGGTGAACACCGGGGAGCTGTTTTTT
NA	TRBV9	TRBJ1-5	15	NA	CASSVGGSAVQPQHF	TGTGCCAGCAGCGTAGGAGGATCTGCGGTTCAGCCCCAGCATTTT
NA	TRBV10-3	TRBJ2-7	12	NA	CAISGSDYEQYF	TGTGCCATCAGTGGGTCTGACTACGAGCAGTACTTC
NA	TRBV3-1	TRBJ2-5	15	TRBD1	CASSQGTGGFETQYF	TGTGCCAGCAGCCAAGGGACAGGGGGCTTTGAGACCCAGTACTTC
NA	TRBV20-1	TRBJ2-2	19	TRBD2	CSARRPDGWGGGNTGELFF	TGCAGTGCTCGCCGGCCGGACGGCTGGGGCGGGGGTAACACCGGGGAGCTGTTTTTT
NA	TRBV5-1	TRBJ1-2	15	NA	CASSSDGEGNYGYTF	TGCGCCAGCAGCTCAGACGGGGAGGGCAACTATGGCTACACCTTC
NA	TRBV29-1	TRBJ2-7	10	NA	CSVLRDEQYF	TGCAGCGTTTTGAGGGACGAGCAGTACTTC
NA	TRBV29-1	TRBJ1-1	10	NA	CSVMTAEAFF	TGCAGCGTTATGACGGCCGAAGCTTTCTTT
NA	TRBV9	TRBJ2-1	15	TRBD2	CASRGGGLAGDEQFF	TGTGCCAGCAGGGGAGGGGGACTAGCGGGAGATGAGCAGTTCTTC
NA	TRBV2	TRBJ2-3	13	NA	CASSAESTDTQYF	TGTGCCAGCAGCGCCGAGAGCACAGATACGCAGTATTTT
NA	TRBV27	TRBJ2-2	13	NA	CASSFWNTGELFF	TGTGCCAGCAGTTTTTGGAACACCGGGGAGCTGTTTTTT
NA	TRBV18	TRBJ2-5	13	NA	CASSPNPAGTQYF	TGTGCCAGCTCACCGAATCCCGCTGGGACCCAGTACTTC
NA	TRBV15	TRBJ2-3	14	NA	CATSRGQFADTQYF	TGTGCCACCAGCAGAGGACAGTTCGCAGATACGCAGTATTTT
NA	TRBV5-6	TRBJ2-2	16	NA	CASSLAVMDLPGELFF	TGTGCCAGCAGCTTGGCCGTCATGGACCTTCCCGGGGAGCTGTTTTTT